In its sample, the clone carrying this T cell receptor (beta chain) was seen many times. What it binds is not known. CDR3 length: 12 amino acids. V was clipped by 4 bases and J by 8 bases, with 11 bases between them. Looked up from germline, CDR1 is SEHNR and CDR2 is FQNEAQ (reference sequence). Diagnoses were established using clinical symptoms, serum thyroxine and TRAb, thyroid ultrasound and orbital computed tomography. The sample is drawn from a study of T cells in Graves' hyperthyroidism and ophthalmopathy. Amplified regions were TCR beta CDR3 sequences from RNA transcripts. Initially, a first-round RT-PCR of the TCR CDR3 employed the HTBI primer set. TCRdb fed the multiplex PCR reads into MiXCR, producing one record per CDR3 protein. The data contain a few hundred thousand distinct CDR3 sequences, 15% to 17% of them singletons. Broader study findings: Ophthalmopathy, which appeared later, was predicted by the model a median about 6.8 months before onset.

Sequencing used blood. The sequence came from a woman in her late teens or twenties with Graves' hyperthyroidism that later progressed to Graves' ophthalmopathy. The V call is TRBV7-9, the J call TRBJ1-2; D not resolved. Written as DNA, the CDR3 is TGTGCCAGCAGCTCTGAGGTTGGCGGCTACACCTTC. Encoded protein: CASSSEVGGYTF.